The 28 T cell receptor beta chains given below trace back to one sample, sequenced in a study of blood T cell repertoires in COVID-19. TCRdb's copy holds only in-frame clones and misses some; the assay was immunoSEQ multiplex PCR. The sample lists 150,000 to 200,000 clones; over 80% were seen once. The sample was PBMCs or T cells enriched from blood (not recorded which). The source is a woman in her sixties or seventies who had recovered from COVID-19.

CDR3: CASRYTGANVLTF. The DNA of the CDR3 is TGTGCCAGCAGGTATACTGGGGCCAACGTCCTGACTTTC. The chain couples TRBV27 to TRBJ2-6; no definite D call. Germline V gene sequence: CDR1 MNHEY, CDR2 SMNVEV (reference sequence). Trimming cost V 6 bases and J 2 bases, with 5 bases left between them. There are 13 residues in the CDR3.

The chain employs TRBV6-1 and TRBJ2-3, with TRBD2 matching over 8 bases. V dropped 1 base and J dropped 5; count of bases not matched to a gene: 5. The CDR3 has 15 amino acids. Looked up from germline, CDR1 is MNHNS and CDR2 is SASEGT. The CDR3 spells CASSEGLAGRDTQYF. The CDR3 DNA follows: TGTGCCAGCAGTGAAGGTCTAGCGGGTAGAGATACGCAGTATTTT.

CDR3 coding DNA: TGTGCCAGCAGCTGGGCCTCTGGGGGAGGAAGAGAGGAGACCCAGTACTTC. Translated, it gives CASSWASGGGREETQYF. This rearrangement joins TRBV5-4 to TRBJ2-5; a weak D match, TRBD2 (6 bases). In germline, CDR1 is SGHNT, CDR2 YYREEE (reference sequence). The ends were cut back, 3 bases at V and 5 bases at J, with 23 bases in the middle. The CDR3 is 17 amino acids.

The chain carries TRBV3-1 (or the pseudogene TRBV3-2) and TRBJ2-1; the match to TRBD1 covers 9 bases. The ends lost 4 bases at V and 3 bases at J; junction bases unmatched: 4. Germline values: CDR1 LGHDT, CDR2 YNNKEL (reference sequence). CDR3 length: 15 amino acids. The CDR3 spells CASSRPGQGYNEQFF. The CDR3 nucleotides are TGTGCCAGCAGCCGTCCGGGACAGGGCTACAATGAGCAGTTCTTC.

The V and J genes are TRBV5-1 and TRBJ1-1, with a possible D match to TRBD1 (5 bases). The CDR3 has 14 residues. Germline V gives CDR1 SGHRS, CDR2 YFSETQ. With 5 bases removed from V and 0 bases from J, the gap between germline ends came to 11 bases. CDR3 nucleotide sequence: TGCGCCAGCAGTTCAGGGTTTATGAACACTGAAGCTTTCTTT. It translates to CASSSGFMNTEAFF.

This clone came up once. The chain combines TRBV7-9 with TRBJ2-3, with 9 bases lining up with TRBD1. Looked up from germline, CDR1 is SEHNR and CDR2 is FQNEAQ (reference sequence). V was clipped by 5 bases and J by 2 bases; unmatched bases: 5. This CDR3 comprises 15 residues. As DNA, the CDR3 is TGTGCCAGCAGCGTACAGGGGGCCCCCACAGATACGCAGTATTTT. It codes for CASSVQGAPTDTQYF.

This clone was seen a few times. The chain uses TRBV30 and TRBJ1-1; no firm D call. CDR3 length: 14 residues. Germline CDR1 reads GTSNPN; CDR2 reads SVGIG (reference sequence). Between the trimmed V and J ends, which lost 3 bases and 5 bases, there was a span of 16 bases. CDR3 bases: TGTGCCTGGAGGTTTGGCCGGGGTAGTACTGAAGCTTTCTTT. This translates into CAWRFGRGSTEAFF. Complete variable domain (other parts from reference TRBV30 and TRBJ1-1): SQTIHQWPATLVQPVGSPLSLECTVEGTSNPNLYWYRQAAGRGLQLLFYSVGIGQISSEVPQNLSASRPQDRQFILSSKKLLLSDSGFYLCAWRFGRGSTEAFFGQGTRLTVV.

The gene calls are TRBV6-6 and TRBJ1-4; D unresolved. The CDR3 is 13 residues long. Trimming removed 7 bases from V and 6 bases from J, with 12 bases in between. Germline V gives CDR1 MNHNY, CDR2 SVGAGI (reference sequence). The CDR3 is CASTQSTYEKLFF. The DNA for the CDR3 is TGTGCCAGCACACAGTCAACCTATGAAAAACTGTTTTTT.

The rearrangement joins TRBV27 to TRBJ1-1, with no clear D. The CDR3 runs 12 residues. The ends were cut back, 2 bases at V and 7 bases at J, with 8 bases in the middle. Germline V lookup: CDR1 MNHEY, CDR2 SMNVEV (reference sequence). The CDR3 reads CASSLAAGEAFF. In DNA, the CDR3 is TGTGCCAGCAGTTTAGCGGCCGGTGAAGCTTTCTTT.

The rearrangement links TRBV7-9 to TRBJ1-1; 7 bases line up with TRBD1. J was trimmed by 2 bases and V by 11 bases; bases with no gene match: 8. The CDR3 loop spans 13 amino acids. The germline gives CDR1 SEHNR, CDR2 FQNEAQ (reference sequence). The CDR3, as DNA: TGTGCCGTCGACAGGGCGTATAACACTGAAGCTTTCTTT. Amino acid sequence: CAVDRAYNTEAFF.

The CDR3 loop reads CASNRQGLSYNEQFF. Written as DNA, the CDR3 is TGTGCCAGCAACCGACAGGGCTTATCCTACAATGAGCAGTTCTTC. The V gene is TRBV9, the J gene TRBJ2-1, with TRBD1 identical over 7 bases. This CDR3 is 15 amino acids long. V gave up 6 bases and J gave up 1 base; unmatched junction bases: 7. Germline loops: CDR1 SGDLS, CDR2 YYNGEE.

This rearrangement joins TRBV5-1 to TRBJ1-2; weak D call: TRBD1 (5 bases). The germline CDR1 and CDR2 sequences are SGHRS and YFSETQ. The CDR3 is made up of 15 amino acids. V was shortened by 4 bases and J by 1 base, with 14 bases between the two germline ends. The CDR3 region has the DNA TGCGCCAGCAGCCTAAACGGGGGGGTTAACTATGGCTACACCTTC. Translating it yields CASSLNGGVNYGYTF.

The genes are TRBV29-1 and TRBJ2-7; TRBD1 agrees at 11 bases. With V trimmed by 7 bases and J by 0 bases, 2 bases remained unmatched. The CDR3 has 13 residues. Germline V gene sequence: CDR1 SQVTM, CDR2 ANQGSEA. CDR3 sequence (DNA): TGCAGCGGGGGACAGGGGGACTCCTACGAGCAGTACTTC. It translates to CSGGQGDSYEQYF.

This clone has a single count. V usage is TRBV5-6 and J usage is TRBJ2-2, with TRBD1 matching over 10 bases. V shed 4 bases and J 4 bases; nucleotides not matched to a gene: 7. The CDR3 totals 16 residues. Germline V gives CDR1 SGHDT, CDR2 YYEEEE. CDR3 DNA: TGTGCCAGCAGCCGTTTCGGGACAGGGGTCACCGGGGAGCTGTTTTTT. Its translation is CASSRFGTGVTGELFF.

The rearrangement links TRBV9 to TRBJ1-3, with D possibly TRBD1 on 6 matching bases. Germline-derived CDR1 and CDR2 are SGDLS and YYNGEE. V shed 2 bases and J shed 0 bases, with 6 bases lying between them. The CDR3 runs to 14 residues. The DNA for the CDR3 is TGTGCCAGCAGCGTCAGGGGCTCTGGAAACACCATATATTTT. This translates into CASSVRGSGNTIYF.

V is TRBV5-1 and J is TRBJ2-3, with 8 bases matching TRBD2. This CDR3 has 16 residues. V shed 1 base and J 6 bases; nucleotides not matched to a gene: 10. Germline values: CDR1 SGHRS, CDR2 YFSETQ. The CDR3 coding sequence is TGCGCCAGCAGCTTGTCCTCCGGGGGGGCCATTGATACGCAGTATTTT. Its translation is CASSLSSGGAIDTQYF.

This clone showed up just once. The gene calls are TRBV4-1 and TRBJ2-7; 12 positions agree with TRBD2. Germline-derived CDR1 and CDR2 are MGHRA and YSYEKL. Trimming at V came to 5 bases and at J to 6 bases, leaving 8 bases not matched to a gene. This CDR3 is built from 15 residues. The CDR3 DNA follows: TGCGCCAGCAGCACCAACCGACTAGCGGGAGTCGAGCAGTACTTC. Residues: CASSTNRLAGVEQYF.

This clone was observed a single time. The chain links TRBV6-5 to TRBJ2-6; perhaps TRBD2 as D (5 bases). Trimming left V 7 bases short and J 2 bases short, with 6 bases between. CDR1 MNHEY and CDR2 SVGAGI come from the germline V gene. This CDR3 is 13 amino acids long. The CDR3 DNA follows: TGTGCCAGCATGAGGGCTGGGGCCAACGTCCTGACTTTC. This sequence encodes CASMRAGANVLTF.

The rearrangement uses TRBV2 and TRBJ1-5; no clear D gene. V lost 8 bases and J 0 bases, leaving 11 bases between the germline ends. The CDR3 has 14 residues. CDR1 is SNHLY and CDR2 is FYNNEI in the germline V gene. The CDR3 region is CASGAANSNQPQHF. The CDR3 nucleotides read TGTGCCAGCGGCGCAGCGAATAGCAATCAGCCCCAGCATTTT. The full variable domain, with the rest looked up from reference TRBV2 and TRBJ1-5, is EPEVTQTPSHQVTQMGQEVILRCVPISNHLYFYWYRQILGQKVEFLVSFYNNEISEKSEIFDDQFSVERPDGSNFTLKIRSTKLEDSAMYFCASGAANSNQPQHFGDGTRLSIL.

The rearrangement uses TRBV19 and TRBJ2-1, with 9 positions matching TRBD2. Trimming cost V 3 bases and J 4 bases; bases outside gene matches: 7. CDR3 length: 16 residues. In germline, CDR1 is LNHDA, CDR2 SQIVND (reference sequence). This CDR3 reads CASSISGGPGYNEQFF. CDR3 DNA: TGTGCCAGTAGTATTAGCGGGGGCCCCGGATACAATGAGCAGTTCTTC.

This chain uses TRBV5-4 with TRBJ2-5; tentatively, D is TRBD2 (6 bases). Germline CDR1 SGHNT, CDR2 YYREEE (reference sequence). CDR3 length: 15 amino acids. The V and J ends lost 3 bases and 5 bases respectively, with 17 bases between them. The DNA of the CDR3 is TGTGCCAGCAGCTCGGAAACCGGGACTTCGGAGACCCAGTACTTC. Amino acid sequence: CASSSETGTSETQYF.

The chain joins TRBV30 to TRBJ1-1, with no clear D. The CDR3 totals 13 residues. The V gene lost 4 bases and the J gene lost 1 base, with 10 bases spanning the gap. Germline V gene data show CDR1 as GTSNPN and CDR2 as SVGIG (reference sequence). This CDR3 reads CAWTIQRNTEAFF. The CDR3 coding sequence is TGTGCCTGGACCATACAGAGGAACACTGAAGCTTTCTTT. The full variable domain, with the rest looked up from reference TRBV30 and TRBJ1-1, is SQTIHQWPATLVQPVGSPLSLECTVEGTSNPNLYWYRQAAGRGLQLLFYSVGIGQISSEVPQNLSASRPQDRQFILSSKKLLLSDSGFYLCAWTIQRNTEAFFGQGTRLTVV.

The chain employs TRBV28 and TRBJ2-7; D is possibly TRBD2 (6 bases). V lost 6 bases to trimming and J lost 7 bases, with 16 bases between them. Germline values: CDR1 MDHEN, CDR2 SYDVKM. The CDR3 runs to 13 residues. The CDR3 reads CASRVGDLGEQYF. In DNA form, the CDR3 reads TGTGCCAGCAGAGTAGGGGACTTGGGGGAGCAGTACTTC.

This clone has only a few counts. The chain has TRBV5-1 and TRBJ1-1, with unresolved D. Germline V lookup: CDR1 SGHRS, CDR2 YFSETQ. V dropped 1 base and J dropped 1 base, with 8 bases sitting between them. The CDR3 consists of 14 residues. The CDR3 loop reads CASSLISGNTEAFF. The DNA of the CDR3 is TGCGCCAGCAGCTTGATATCGGGGAACACTGAAGCTTTCTTT.

This clone was recorded a few times. The chain couples TRBV30 to TRBJ1-1; a weak D match, TRBD1 (5 bases). Trimming took 0 bases from V and 8 from J, leaving 16 bases between them. The length of the CDR3 is 14 residues. Germline values: CDR1 GTSNPN, CDR2 SVGIG (reference sequence). This CDR3 is CAWSVPNSRTEAFF. CDR3 in DNA: TGTGCCTGGAGTGTACCTAACTCTCGGACAGAAGCTTTCTTT.

The J gene is TRBJ1-2, the V gene TRBV28; 8 nucleotides line up with TRBD1. CDR1 and CDR2 from the germline V gene are MDHEN and SYDVKM. V lost 6 bases and J lost 7; bases outside the gene matches: 10. The CDR3 covers 14 residues. CDR3 DNA: TGTGCCAGCAGAGCTACAGGGGGATGGTCTGGCTACACCTTC. Protein product: CASRATGGWSGYTF.

The genes are TRBV12-3 or TRBV12-4 and TRBJ2-5; a possible D gene is TRBD2 (5 bases). The CDR3 sequence is 13 residues long. Deletions cut 3 bases from V and 3 bases from J, with 8 bases between. The CDR3 sequence is CASSLGAEETQYF. In DNA, the CDR3 is TGTGCCAGCAGTTTGGGAGCCGAAGAGACCCAGTACTTC.

V gene TRBV2 combines with J gene TRBJ2-7; 8 positions agree with TRBD1. With 7 bases clipped from V and 7 bases from J, the junction kept 9 bases outside the gene matches. This CDR3 is built from 13 residues. Per the germline V gene, CDR1 is SNHLY and CDR2 is FYNNEI. CDR3 region: CASKGDRGGEQYF. CDR3 nucleotide sequence: TGTGCCAGCAAGGGAGACAGGGGTGGGGAGCAGTACTTC.